The 27 T cell receptor beta chains below come from one sample, sequenced in a study of shared clonotypes between healthy human individuals. Data came from immunoSEQ multiplex PCR; TCRdb stores just in-frame clones and leaves some out. The sample carries 2 million to 2.5 million clones, 80% to 95% recorded once. Sequenced: naive CD4+ T cells from PBMCs. Indicated subset: CD45RA+ positively selected. The receptors shown here come from a man aged 18 to 29 in good health. Some clones in this sample may be carry-over from other donors' samples.

The chain joins TRBV10-3 to TRBJ1-1; D might be TRBD1 (6 bases). Germline values: CDR1 ENHRY, CDR2 SYGVKD. The CDR3 has 17 residues. V lost 8 bases to trimming and J lost 1 base, with 23 bases between them. The CDR3 loop reads CAIGGRGTGHPNTEAFF. CDR3 DNA: TGTGCCATCGGGGGTAGGGGTACAGGGCACCCGAACACTGAAGCTTTCTTT.

The V and J genes are TRBV6-1 and TRBJ2-5, with D unresolved. The V gene lost 3 bases and the J gene lost 2 bases, with 7 bases spanning the gap. The CDR3 sequence is 13 residues long. The germline CDR1 and CDR2 sequences are MNHNS and SASEGT. The CDR3 sequence is CASSDILQETQYF. The CDR3 DNA sequence: TGTGCCAGCAGTGACATCTTACAAGAGACCCAGTACTTC.

The chain links TRBV18 to TRBJ2-3; 11 bases agree with TRBD2. The J segment lost 0 bases and the V segment lost 2 bases, leaving 7 bases of the junction unmatched. CDR1 KGHSH and CDR2 LQKENI come from the germline V gene. The length of the CDR3 is 18 residues. CDR3 DNA: TGTGCCAGCTCACCAATTACGAGGACTAGCGGGAGCACAGATACGCAGTATTTT. Its translation: CASSPITRTSGSTDTQYF.

The V gene is TRBV7-2, the J gene TRBJ2-7, with D tentatively TRBD2 (5 bases). The CDR3 has 15 residues. Trimming pared 4 bases from V and 2 bases from J, leaving 15 bases between. Germline assignment: CDR1 SGHTA and CDR2 FQGNSA. CDR3 coding DNA: TGTGCCAGCAGCTCTGGACTGATTTTCACCTACGAGCAGTACTTC. This sequence encodes CASSSGLIFTYEQYF. Based on the CDR3 plus reference TRBV7-2 and TRBJ2-7, the full variable domain is GAGVSQSPSNKVTEKGKDVELRCDPISGHTALYWYRQSLGQGLEFLIYFQGNSAPDKSGLPSDRFSAERTGGSVSTLTIQRTQQEDSAVYLCASSSGLIFTYEQYFGPGTRLTVT.

V gene TRBV18 combines with J gene TRBJ2-7; D tentatively reads TRBD1 or TRBD2 (5 bases each). The CDR3 consists of 13 residues. In germline, CDR1 is KGHSH, CDR2 LQKENI. V lost 10 bases to trimming and J lost 4 bases, with 17 bases between them. The CDR3 coding sequence is TGTGCCACAACTCCGGGACGTCAGTACGAGCAGTACTTC. Translated, it gives CATTPGRQYEQYF.

V usage is TRBV18 and J usage is TRBJ1-6; 7 nucleotides agree with TRBD1. Germline-derived CDR1 and CDR2 are KGHSH and LQKENI. The length of the CDR3 is 15 residues. Unmatched junction bases numbered 9, after V lost 3 bases and J lost 10 bases. CDR3 nucleotide sequence: TGTGCCAGCTCACCCCTGACAGGGAGGGGATCACCCCTCCACTTT. Translated, it gives CASSPLTGRGSPLHF. The full variable domain, in which reference TRBV18 and TRBJ1-6 provide the parts outside the CDR3, is NAGVMQNPRHLVRRRGQEARLRCSPMKGHSHVYWYRQLPEEGLKFMVYLQKENIIDESGMPKERFSAEFPKEGPSILRIQQVVRGDSAAYFCASSPLTGRGSPLHFGNGTRLTVT.

V and J are TRBV4-3 and TRBJ1-2; no definite D call. Germline loops: CDR1 LGHNA, CDR2 YSLEER. Trimming shortened V by 1 base and J by 2 bases, and 14 bases separated the two germline ends. The CDR3 covers 16 residues. The CDR3 nucleotides are TGCGCCAGCAGCCAAGGTCGCTATTTTGAGAACTATGGCTACACCTTC. Translating it yields CASSQGRYFENYGYTF.

As DNA, the CDR3 is TGTGCCAGCAGCTTGACGGGTTCCTCTGAAGCTTTCTTT. Its protein is CASSLTGSSEAFF. This chain uses TRBV5-5 with TRBJ1-1, with unresolved D. The CDR3 contains 13 residues. V gave up 1 base and J gave up 6 bases, with 10 bases separating them. The germline CDR1 and CDR2 sequences are SGHKS and YYEKEE (reference sequence).

This chain uses TRBV5-6 with TRBJ1-3; D gene ambiguous. The CDR3 contains 14 residues. Per the germline V gene, CDR1 is SGHDT and CDR2 is YYEEEE. Trimming took 2 bases from V and 4 from J, leaving 10 bases between them. CDR3 amino acids: CASSFGTRGNTIYF. The CDR3 region has the DNA TGTGCCAGCAGCTTTGGTACAAGGGGAAACACCATATATTTT.

This clone was detected once. The chain uses TRBV19 and TRBJ1-1; 11 bases are shared with TRBD1. V shed 3 bases, J shed 4 bases, and the junction held 4 bases outside the gene matches. The CDR3 extends over 15 amino acids. The germline V gene encodes CDR1 LNHDA and CDR2 SQIVND (reference sequence). The CDR3: CASSIWTGGSTEAFF. CDR3 coding DNA: TGTGCCAGTAGTATCTGGACAGGGGGCTCCACTGAAGCTTTCTTT.

This chain uses TRBV27 with TRBJ2-5, with D uncertain. From germline, CDR1 is MNHEY and CDR2 SMNVEV (reference sequence). The V gene lost 6 bases and the J gene lost 2 bases, with 10 bases spanning the gap. This CDR3 is 13 amino acids long. CDR3 nucleotide sequence: TGTGCCAGCAGGCGCAGGAGACAAGAGACCCAGTACTTC. It specifies CASRRRRQETQYF.

The V gene is TRBV10-3, the J gene TRBJ2-7; possibly TRBD2 for D (5 bases). Trimming removed 2 bases from V and 6 bases from J, with 17 bases in between. This CDR3 contains 15 residues. Germline assignment: CDR1 ENHRY and CDR2 SYGVKD. CDR3 sequence: CAISEGLHYEGEQYF. The DNA of the CDR3 is TGTGCCATCAGTGAGGGACTGCACTATGAGGGCGAGCAGTACTTC.

V is TRBV2 and J is TRBJ2-1; 8 bases are a match to TRBD2. V trimming: 4 bases; J trimming: 6 bases; junction bases outside the gene matches: 5. CDR1 and CDR2 (germline): SNHLY, FYNNEI. The CDR3 has 14 residues. The DNA of the CDR3 is TGTGCCAGCAGTGCCCGGACTAGCCTCAATGAGCAGTTCTTC. Translating gives CASSARTSLNEQFF.

This clone was observed a single time. Other DNA sequences of this sample code for an identical CDR3. J is TRBJ2-3 and V is TRBV14; 10 bases line up with TRBD2. Germline V CDR1 and CDR2: SGHDN, FVKESK. The CDR3 sequence is 14 residues long. With 0 bases clipped from V and 6 bases from J, the junction kept 0 bases outside the gene matches. CDR3 nucleotides: TGTGCCAGCAGCCAAGAACTAGCGGGGGATACGCAGTATTTT. This encodes CASSQELAGDTQYF. Full variable domain (missing parts from reference TRBV14 and TRBJ2-3): EAGVTQFPSHSVIEKGQTVTLRCDPISGHDNLYWYRRVMGKEIKFLLHFVKESKQDESGMPNNRFLAERTGGTYSTLKVQPAELEDSGVYFCASSQELAGDTQYFGPGTRLTVL.

Points on this clone: Within the sample, other DNA sequences also encode this same CDR3. The V and J genes are TRBV9 and TRBJ2-3; 9 nucleotides match TRBD2. Germline lookup yields CDR1 SGDLS and CDR2 YYNGEE. The CDR3 runs to 16 residues. Trimming at V came to 0 bases and at J to 1 base, leaving 3 bases not matched to a gene. CDR3 in DNA: TGTGCCAGCAGCGTAGTTGCGGGAGGGGGCACAGATACGCAGTATTTT. Translation: CASSVVAGGGTDTQYF.

This chain joins TRBV6-5 and TRBJ2-7; 8 positions agree with TRBD1. Trimming cost V 5 bases and J 3 bases; bases outside gene matches: 9. CDR1 and CDR2 (germline): MNHEY, SVGAGI. The CDR3 length is 15 residues. CDR3 residues: CASSRTLDRDYEQYF. The CDR3 DNA reads as TGTGCCAGCAGTAGAACCCTGGACAGGGACTACGAGCAGTACTTC.

This chain links TRBV5-1 with TRBJ1-1; 12 bases match TRBD1. The germline V gene has CDR1 SGHRS and CDR2 YFSETQ. J lost 11 bases, V lost 4 bases, and 12 bases had no gene match. This CDR3 has 15 amino acids. CDR3 sequence (DNA): TGCGCCAGCAGCCAAGCCGGGACAGGGGGCGATGCGGCTTTCTTT. It translates to CASSQAGTGGDAAFF.

This clone has only a few counts. The chain employs TRBV2 and TRBJ1-2; D not resolved. The length of the CDR3 is 13 residues. V lost 3 bases and J 8 bases, leaving 13 bases between the germline ends. Germline loops: CDR1 SNHLY, CDR2 FYNNEI. The CDR3 DNA is TGTGCCAGCAGTGATAACGCCCACCCAGGCTACACCTTC. Its protein is CASSDNAHPGYTF.

The genes are TRBV9 and TRBJ2-1, with TRBD2 identical over 11 bases. V dropped 0 bases and J dropped 5; count of bases not matched to a gene: 1. Germline CDR1 and CDR2: SGDLS and YYNGEE. The CDR3 totals 15 residues. The chain's CDR3 is CASSVVAGGNNEQFF. The CDR3 DNA reads as TGTGCCAGCAGCGTAGTAGCGGGAGGGAACAATGAGCAGTTCTTC.

This sequence joins TRBV5-1 and TRBJ2-5, with TRBD1 matching over 12 bases. Per the germline V gene, CDR1 is SGHRS and CDR2 is YFSETQ. J lost 6 bases, V lost 4 bases, and 4 bases had no gene match. The CDR3 runs 14 residues. The CDR3 sequence is CASSAGQGAKTQYF. CDR3 DNA sequence: TGCGCCAGCAGCGCGGGACAGGGGGCGAAGACCCAGTACTTC.

For the CDR3, the DNA is TGTGCCAGCAGCCTGGACAGGGCCTCCTACGATACGCAGTATTTT. Its protein product is CASSLDRASYDTQYF. The V and J genes are TRBV2 and TRBJ2-3, with TRBD1 matching 8 bases. Germline lookup yields CDR1 SNHLY and CDR2 FYNNEI. Trimming removed 6 bases from V and 6 bases from J; junction bases left unmatched: 11. This CDR3 region has 15 residues.

A word on this clone: In the same sample, other DNA sequences code for this CDR3. Here the CDR3 reads CASSSGTGNEKLFF. CDR3 nucleotides: TGCGCCAGCAGCTCCGGGACGGGAAATGAAAAACTGTTTTTT. This chain connects TRBV5-1 to TRBJ1-4; tentative D call: TRBD1 (5 bases). Trimming took 3 bases from V and 5 from J, leaving 11 bases between them. Germline V CDR1 and CDR2: SGHRS, YFSETQ. The CDR3 has 14 residues.

The chain combines TRBV6-5 with TRBJ2-1; 9 bases are shared with TRBD1. Germline V CDR1 and CDR2: MNHEY, SVGAGI. The CDR3 extends over 13 amino acids. V lost 6 bases to trimming and J lost 8 bases; unmatched junction nucleotides: 5. CDR3 nucleotides: TGTGCCAGCAGGGGGACAGGGAGGCATGAGCAGTTCTTC. This encodes CASRGTGRHEQFF.

The chain recombines TRBV10-1 with TRBJ1-1; no definite D call. The V end was cut by 6 bases, the J end by 0 bases, with 8 bases between. The CDR3 loop spans 13 amino acids. Germline CDR1 is WNHNN and CDR2 is SYGVQD (reference sequence). In DNA form, the CDR3 reads TGCGCCAGCAGGAGAGCCGTGAACACTGAAGCTTTCTTT. This translates into CASRRAVNTEAFF.

The chain is built from TRBV19 and TRBJ1-5, with D perhaps TRBD1 (5 bases). This CDR3 has 12 amino acids. Germline CDR1 LNHDA, CDR2 SQIVND (reference sequence). As DNA, the CDR3 is TGTGGGACGGCAGGGCCAAATCAGCCCCAGCATTTT. This codes for CGTAGPNQPQHF.

The chain uses TRBV18 and TRBJ1-2, with D possibly matching TRBD1 (5 bases). This CDR3 contains 16 residues. The germline gives CDR1 KGHSH, CDR2 LQKENI. V lost 6 bases and J 3 bases, leaving 20 bases between the germline ends. The CDR3 DNA sequence: TGTGCCAGCTCCCTTGCTCGGGACGCTCCCCACTATGGCTACACCTTC. Translated: CASSLARDAPHYGYTF.

V usage is TRBV2 and J usage is TRBJ1-2; 9 bases agree with TRBD1. Germline assignment: CDR1 SNHLY and CDR2 FYNNEI. This CDR3 comprises 15 residues. The junction had 12 bases not matched to a gene; V was cut back by 7 bases and J by 6 bases. Here the CDR3 reads CASTIQDRGRDGYTF. The DNA of the CDR3 is TGTGCCAGCACAATACAGGACAGGGGTCGGGATGGCTACACCTTC. The full variable domain, rest sourced from reference TRBV2 and TRBJ1-2, is EPEVTQTPSHQVTQMGQEVILRCVPISNHLYFYWYRQILGQKVEFLVSFYNNEISEKSEIFDDQFSVERPDGSNFTLKIRSTKLEDSAMYFCASTIQDRGRDGYTFGSGTRLTVV.